The 22 T cell receptor beta chains given below trace back to one sample, sequenced in a study of blood T cell repertoires in COVID-19. Repertoires were generated with immunoSEQ multiplex PCR, while TCRdb's copy carries only in-frame clones and drops some. The table lists 95,000 to 150,000 clones, under 90% of them singletons. Sequences were obtained from peripheral blood. Source of these receptors: an older woman with acute or convalescent COVID-19.

This chain uses TRBV20-1 with TRBJ1-4; 10 bases agree with TRBD1. Trimming at V came to 3 bases and at J to 6 bases, leaving 13 bases not matched to a gene. CDR3 size: 17 residues. CDR1 and CDR2 (germline): DFQATT, SNEGSKA (reference sequence). CDR3 sequence: CSASLGQGLEGHEKLFF. CDR3 in DNA: TGCAGTGCTAGTTTGGGACAGGGGCTCGAAGGCCATGAAAAACTGTTTTTT.

The chain couples TRBV10-3 to TRBJ2-3; D is possibly TRBD1 (5 bases). Germline loops: CDR1 ENHRY, CDR2 SYGVKD. V lost 6 bases and J lost 9, with 10 bases in between. The CDR3 consists of 11 residues. The chain's CDR3 is CAISQGITQYF. Here the CDR3 DNA reads TGTGCCATCAGCCAGGGTATCACGCAGTATTTT.

The chain carries TRBV7-9 and TRBJ1-2; possible D gene TRBD1, 6 bases. The CDR3 is 14 residues long. The V gene lost 0 bases and the J gene lost 4 bases, with 9 bases spanning the gap. CDR1 and CDR2 (germline): SEHNR, FQNEAQ (reference sequence). The CDR3 DNA follows: TGTGCCAGCAGCTTAGCAGGGGGACGCTATGGCTACACCTTC. It codes for CASSLAGGRYGYTF.

The V and J genes are TRBV30 and TRBJ1-1; TRBD1 matches 8 bases. This CDR3 is 19 amino acids long. Germline V gene data show CDR1 as GTSNPN and CDR2 as SVGIG (reference sequence). The ends lost 2 bases at V and 1 base at J; junction bases unmatched: 18. In DNA form, the CDR3 reads TGTGCCTGGAGTCTAGACACGGGGACAGGCGAAAGGTGGAACACTGAAGCTTTCTTT. This codes for CAWSLDTGTGERWNTEAFF.

The chain is built from TRBV9 and TRBJ1-4, with 7 positions matching TRBD1. The V gene's germline CDR1 is SGDLS and CDR2 YYNGEE. The CDR3 is 15 amino acids. Losses at the gene ends were 0 bases for V and 4 bases for J; bases not matched to a gene: 3. This chain's CDR3 is CASSVGGQINEKLFF. The CDR3 DNA sequence: TGTGCCAGCAGCGTAGGGGGACAGATTAATGAAAAACTGTTTTTT.

This rearrangement joins TRBV7-3 to TRBJ2-3; possible D gene TRBD2, 5 bases. Per the germline V gene, CDR1 is SGHTA and CDR2 is FQGTGA. The V and J ends lost 2 bases and 1 base respectively, with 19 bases between them. This CDR3 comprises 18 residues. The CDR3 reads CASSLRGRTALGTDTQYF. CDR3 DNA: TGTGCCAGCAGCTTACGAGGCCGGACTGCACTAGGCACAGATACGCAGTATTTT.

The chain joins TRBV12-3 or TRBV12-4 to TRBJ1-6; possible D gene TRBD1, 6 bases. The CDR3 is made up of 13 amino acids. Deletions cut 5 bases from V and 5 bases from J, with 7 bases between. CDR3 DNA: TGTGCCAGCAGTGGACAGAATAATTCACCCCTCCACTTT. Translation gives CASSGQNNSPLHF.

This chain links TRBV6-1 with TRBJ2-1, with D possibly being TRBD1 (5 bases). V was trimmed by 3 bases and J by 8 bases, leaving 14 bases between them. CDR1 and CDR2 from the germline V gene are MNHNS and SASEGT. The CDR3 runs 14 residues. The CDR3 is CASSELGPGYEQFF. The DNA for the CDR3 is TGTGCCAGCAGTGAGTTGGGGCCAGGGTATGAGCAGTTCTTC.

This sequence joins TRBV19 and TRBJ2-5; 9 bases match TRBD1. The CDR3 totals 15 residues. After removal of 4 bases from V and 5 bases from J, the junction contained 8 bases not matched to a gene. Per the germline V gene, CDR1 is LNHDA and CDR2 is SQIVND (reference sequence). The CDR3 spells CASSSPGQGRETQYF. CDR3 DNA: TGTGCCAGTAGTAGCCCGGGACAGGGTAGGGAGACCCAGTACTTC.

The V and J genes are TRBV7-2 and TRBJ2-1; D perhaps matches TRBD1 (6 bases). The V gene's germline CDR1 is SGHTA and CDR2 FQGNSA. The ends were cut back, 2 bases at V and 8 bases at J, with 16 bases in the middle. CDR3 length: 15 amino acids. CDR3 coding DNA: TGTGCCAGCAGCTTAATGACCTCCTCAGGGGATGAGCAGTTCTTC. Translated: CASSLMTSSGDEQFF.

The J gene is TRBJ1-1, the V gene TRBV7-2; D is ambiguous. V lost 5 bases, J lost 5 bases, and 24 bases lay in between. The germline CDR1 and CDR2 sequences are SGHTA and FQGNSA. CDR3 size: 17 residues. The CDR3 DNA sequence: TGTGCCAGCAGCCAAACACTGAACACAGTAGGTGGGACTGAAGCTTTCTTT. This codes for CASSQTLNTVGGTEAFF.

This chain joins TRBV11-1 and TRBJ2-5; 10 nucleotides align to TRBD2. After removal of 2 bases from V and 5 bases from J, the junction contained 2 bases not matched to a gene. CDR3 length equals 14 residues. In germline, CDR1 is SGHAT, CDR2 FQDESV (reference sequence). In nucleotides, the CDR3 is TGTGCCAGCAGCTTACTAGCGGGGGTGGAGACCCAGTACTTC. The encoded protein is CASSLLAGVETQYF.

This clone turned up a few times. The chain joins TRBV5-1 to TRBJ1-1, with 7 nucleotides matching TRBD1. The V segment lost 4 bases and the J segment 1 base; nucleotides outside the gene matches: 7. Germline loops: CDR1 SGHRS, CDR2 YFSETQ. The CDR3 is 15 amino acids. The CDR3 sequence is CASSPPGQRNTEAFF. The DNA of the CDR3 is TGCGCCAGCAGCCCCCCGGGACAGCGGAACACTGAAGCTTTCTTT.

This clone was seen more than once but under ten times. This sequence joins TRBV9 and TRBJ1-2, with 8 bases lining up with TRBD1. V trimming: 1 base; J trimming: 8 bases; junction bases outside the gene matches: 7. This CDR3 region has 14 residues. Germline V lookup: CDR1 SGDLS, CDR2 YYNGEE. CDR3 in amino acids: CASSVTSGGAGYTF. Here the CDR3 DNA reads TGTGCCAGCAGCGTAACCTCAGGGGGCGCCGGCTACACCTTC.

The rearrangement uses TRBV5-6 and TRBJ2-1, with no clear D. This CDR3 contains 14 residues. With 0 bases removed from V and 3 bases from J, the gap between germline ends came to 7 bases. The germline V gene encodes CDR1 SGHDT and CDR2 YYEEEE. The CDR3: CASSLAGFYNEQFF. The CDR3 DNA is TGTGCCAGCAGCTTGGCCGGGTTCTACAATGAGCAGTTCTTC.

The chain has TRBV7-2 and TRBJ2-5; weak D call: TRBD1 (6 bases). The V end lost 4 bases, the J end lost 4 bases, and 13 bases lay between the germline ends. Germline V gives CDR1 SGHTA, CDR2 FQGNSA. CDR3 length equals 14 residues. This CDR3 is CASSSPTGSETQYF. The CDR3 DNA sequence: TGTGCCAGCAGCTCGCCGACAGGATCAGAGACCCAGTACTTC.

This CDR3 reads CASSMPGLQYTQYF. The CDR3, as DNA: TGTGCCAGTAGTATGCCGGGACTTCAATATACGCAGTATTTT. The chain employs TRBV19 and TRBJ2-3, with D tentatively TRBD2 (6 bases). The V end lost 3 bases, the J end lost 7 bases, and 14 bases lay between the germline ends. The CDR3 runs 14 residues. Germline loops: CDR1 LNHDA, CDR2 SQIVND (reference sequence).

This chain uses TRBV7-9 with TRBJ2-1, with TRBD2 matching over 8 bases. Germline CDR1 is SEHNR and CDR2 is FQNEAQ (reference sequence). The CDR3 covers 15 residues. V dropped 7 bases and J dropped 8; count of bases not matched to a gene: 13. The CDR3 loop is CASTISGTSPHEQFF. The DNA of the CDR3 is TGTGCCAGCACCATTTCCGGGACTAGTCCCCATGAGCAGTTCTTC.

The rearrangement joins TRBV27 to TRBJ1-2; 7 bases map to TRBD1. Germline loops: CDR1 MNHEY, CDR2 SMNVEV (reference sequence). This CDR3 has 14 amino acids. Germline trimming cut 4 bases from V and 4 bases from J; bases unmatched to any gene: 6. The CDR3 is CASSSQTGSYGYTF. DNA of the CDR3: TGTGCCAGCAGTTCCCAGACAGGGTCCTATGGCTACACCTTC.

The chain is built from TRBV4-3 and TRBJ2-7; tentatively, D is TRBD2 (5 bases). CDR1 LGHNA and CDR2 YSLEER come from the germline V gene. Trimming stripped 0 bases from V and 3 bases from J, with 15 bases between. The CDR3 consists of 16 residues. The CDR3 DNA reads as TGCGCCAGCAGCCAAGATGGACGGGGTGCCTACTACGAGCAGTACTTC. The encoded protein is CASSQDGRGAYYEQYF.

The V call is TRBV29-1, the J call TRBJ2-1; TRBD2 might be the D (5 bases). The CDR3 consists of 11 residues. Germline assignment: CDR1 SQVTM and CDR2 ANQGSEA. This chain's CDR3 is CGGGNNNEQFF. The CDR3 nucleotides read TGCGGAGGCGGTAATAACAATGAGCAGTTCTTC.

In this sample, this clone turned up once. The rearrangement uses TRBV6-2 or TRBV6-3 and TRBJ2-7; 13 nucleotides align to TRBD2. Germline CDR1 MNHEY, CDR2 SVGEGT. There are 19 residues in the CDR3. The junction had 12 bases not matched to a gene; V was cut back by 0 bases and J by 4 bases. The chain's CDR3 is CASSYSSPQTSGGRYEQYV. The CDR3 nucleotides are TGTGCCAGCAGTTACTCGTCTCCCCAGACTAGCGGGGGGCGATACGAGCAGTACGTC.